This T cell receptor (beta chain) was identified in a study of blood T cell repertoires in COVID-19 (dated by TCRdb to 2020 to 2021). With regard to the full study: Samples covering the acute and convalescent phases of COVID-19 were provided by collaborators in the United States, Italy and Spain. The material from the prospective study consisted of cDNA or gDNA derived from T cells, B-cell-depleted T cells, or PBMCs. Subjects who had been exposed to COVID-19, were actively infected with it, or had recovered from it provided the deeply sampled blood TCRbeta repertoires that made up the dataset. A freely available public database, intended as a resource for researchers studying the immune response to SARS-CoV-2, is where the repertoires were released. Samples were obtained from the ongoing ImmuneRACE study (first 160 participants) and from some 1,200 subjects provided by 6 global collaborators. Sample metadata almost always included a de-identified subject ID, COVID-19 status, age in years and sex. Where available, HLA class I and class II types were taken from metadata supplied by the sample provider and were not determined by assay-based typing.

At one collaborating source in Seattle, patients were enrolled during active infection and were followed longitudinally through the course of disease. Collaborating institutions collected whole blood in K2EDTA tubes following their own protocols. For TCRbeta analysis, collaborators shipped samples in one of three forms: frozen whole blood, isolated PBMCs, or DNA extracted from either of those sample types. The immunoSEQ Assay, a bias-controlled multiplex PCR, was used to amplify TCRbeta CDR3 regions from genomic DNA. The study's own analysis went as follows. Nucleated cell counts per sample were estimated from amplification of reference gene primers within the assay. To quantify the absolute abundance of each unique TCRbeta CDR3 rearrangement, sequence reads were collapsed and filtered. For each sample, productive Simpson clonality was calculated as the square root of Simpson's diversity index across productive rearrangements. TCRdb limited this immuneACCESS table to in-frame rearrangements with V and J called. A share of clones is missing; checked studies link under half to unresolved V genes, and the rest is unexplained. That table is the source of V, J and clone size, and D and trimming were worked out from the DNA. Here the sample has about 440,000 clones; approximately 90% occur a single time. The top ten clones comprise around 13% of the sample.

Concerning this clone itself: Its antigen target is currently unknown. Within one base of it there is no much larger clone, and no base qualities were kept.

Broader findings and caveats from the paper: Clinical and demographic metadata were provided uncurated, with the amount varying by source and participant.

Inclusive of the bounding cysteine and phenylalanine, the CDR3 is 17 residues long. The kept DNA is CDR3 alone, 51 bases in frame from the first base. The germline ends are 16 bases apart after V is trimmed by 4 bases and J by 3 bases. CDR1 SGHDN and CDR2 FVKESK were looked up in the germline V gene. The sequence links TRBV14 to TRBJ2-6; TRBD2 is a weak D gene call, 7 bases matching. The clonotype was recovered from a woman aged 50 to 65 with COVID-19, enrolled during active disease. The sample consisted of peripheral blood. CDR3 region: CASSLRGGVGGANVLTF. The DNA reads as follows: TGTGCCAGCAGCCTCAGAGGGGGGGTAGGTGGGGCCAACGTCCTGACTTTC.